The clone carrying this T cell receptor (beta chain) was detected only once. The sample belongs to a study of T cell changes during pregnancy in multiple sclerosis. Profiled with immunoSEQ multiplex PCR; TCRdb holds only in-frame clones, not every one. The table has under 35,000 clones, over 75% seen once; the top ten hold 6.5% to 9.5%. Per germline, CDR1 SEHNR and CDR2 FQNEAQ (reference sequence). The CDR3 is 14 residues long. The V and J ends lost 5 bases and 0 bases, in that order; junction bases with no gene match: 1. The receptor was derived from a female donor with multiple sclerosis, enrolled in a pregnancy study. The chain has TRBV7-9 and TRBJ1-3, with 7 bases identical to TRBD1. Specimen: CD8+ T cells from peripheral blood mononuclear cells, collected after pregnancy. The CDR3 reads CASSQGVSGNTIYF. CDR3 nucleotides: TGTGCCAGCAGCCAGGGGGTCTCTGGAAACACCATATATTTT.